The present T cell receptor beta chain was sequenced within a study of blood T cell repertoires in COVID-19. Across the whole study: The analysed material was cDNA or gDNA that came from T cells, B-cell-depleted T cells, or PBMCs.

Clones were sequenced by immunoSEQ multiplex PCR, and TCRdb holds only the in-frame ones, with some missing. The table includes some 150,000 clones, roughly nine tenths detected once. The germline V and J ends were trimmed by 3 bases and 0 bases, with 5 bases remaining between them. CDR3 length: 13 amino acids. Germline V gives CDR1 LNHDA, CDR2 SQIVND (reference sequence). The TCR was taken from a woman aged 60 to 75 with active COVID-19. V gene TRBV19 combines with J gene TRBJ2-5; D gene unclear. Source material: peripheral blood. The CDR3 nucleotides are TGTGCCAGTAGTATTGCTAACCAAGAGACCCAGTACTTC. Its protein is CASSIANQETQYF.